The 18 T cell receptor beta chains listed next were all sequenced from one sample in a study of cytomegalovirus exposure and HLA in healthy donors. Primers for the PCR totalled 60 Vbeta and 13 Jbeta. The data were produced by immunoSEQ multiplex PCR, yet TCRdb's version contains in-frame clones alone and is incomplete. Of over 150,000 clones listed, around four fifths are singletons. The material sequenced was PBMCs. The receptors were sampled from a boy between 2 and 10 years old in good health and CMV-seronegative.

The chain employs TRBV19 and TRBJ1-4, with D possibly matching TRBD1 (6 bases). This CDR3 is 14 amino acids long. V was clipped by 5 bases and J by 4 bases, with 11 bases between them. Germline-derived CDR1 and CDR2 are LNHDA and SQIVND (reference sequence). This CDR3 is CASSGGHHNEKLFF. CDR3 in DNA: TGTGCCAGTAGTGGGGGACACCATAATGAAAAACTGTTTTTT.

This clone was picked up a small number of times. The chain employs TRBV30 and TRBJ1-1; 7 positions match TRBD1. After removal of 5 bases from V and 1 base from J, the junction contained 1 base not matched to a gene. The CDR3 length is 12 residues. CDR1 GTSNPN and CDR2 SVGIG come from the germline V gene (reference sequence). The CDR3 is CAWSGGNTEAFF. In DNA form, the CDR3 reads TGTGCCTGGTCAGGGGGGAACACTGAAGCTTTCTTT.

V usage is TRBV30 and J usage is TRBJ2-7, with 11 bases aligning to TRBD2. The CDR3 sequence is 15 residues long. The trim removed 1 base at V and 2 bases at J, leaving 4 bases unmatched. The V gene's germline CDR1 is GTSNPN and CDR2 SVGIG (reference sequence). CDR3: CAWSEGTSGAYEQYF. CDR3 DNA sequence: TGTGCCTGGAGTGAGGGGACTAGCGGAGCCTACGAGCAGTACTTC.

This clone has more than one count but fewer than ten. In DNA, the CDR3 is TGTGCCAGCAGTCAAAACACAGATACGCAGTATTTT. Residues: CASSQNTDTQYF. This sequence joins TRBV28 and TRBJ2-3; D uncertain. The V and J ends lost 5 bases and 2 bases respectively, with 5 bases between them. Germline CDR1 is MDHEN and CDR2 is SYDVKM. The CDR3 is 12 amino acids.

V is TRBV6-5 and J is TRBJ1-2; 11 bases line up with TRBD1. The germline gives CDR1 MNHEY, CDR2 SVGAGI. CDR3 size: 15 residues. V lost 6 bases and J lost 4; bases outside the gene matches: 7. The CDR3 DNA reads as TGTGCCAGCAGAAAGGACAGGGGGCAAAGCTATGGCTACACCTTC. Protein: CASRKDRGQSYGYTF.

J is TRBJ2-1 and V is TRBV28; 9 bases fit TRBD2. The CDR3 totals 16 residues. Trimming cost V 7 bases and J 8 bases; bases outside gene matches: 15. The germline CDR1 and CDR2 sequences are MDHEN and SYDVKM. The CDR3 nucleotides are TGTGCCAGCATCTCGGGCGGGAGGGCCTCTTCGGATGAGCAGTTCTTC. This gives the protein CASISGGRASSDEQFF. The entire variable domain, with the rest obtained from reference TRBV28 and TRBJ2-1, is as follows: DVKVTQSSRYLVKRTGEKVFLECVQDMDHENMFWYRQDPGLGLRLIYFSYDVKMKEKGDIPEGYSVSREKKERFSLILESASTNQTSMYLCASISGGRASSDEQFFGPGTRLTVL.

The count of this clone is one. The chain carries TRBV5-1 and TRBJ1-4; 7 nucleotides align to TRBD1. CDR3 length: 17 residues. CDR1 SGHRS and CDR2 YFSETQ come from the germline V gene. The junction had 8 bases not matched to a gene; V was cut back by 0 bases and J by 3 bases. The DNA for the CDR3 is TGCGCCAGCAGCTTGGGAGCTTCGACAGGGCCTAATGAAAAACTGTTTTTT. As protein: CASSLGASTGPNEKLFF.

The gene calls are TRBV5-1 and TRBJ2-1; TRBD2 matches at 8 bases. The germline V gene has CDR1 SGHRS and CDR2 YFSETQ. The CDR3 is 15 residues long. The ends lost 4 bases at V and 9 bases at J; junction bases unmatched: 12. DNA of the CDR3: TGCGCCAGCAGCCGGGGACTAGGTGGGGTCGGTGAGCAGTTCTTC. Residues: CASSRGLGGVGEQFF.

The gene calls are TRBV5-5 and TRBJ1-1; 8 nucleotides align to TRBD1. CDR1 and CDR2 (germline): SGHKS, YYEKEE (reference sequence). The CDR3 consists of 14 residues. Trimming cost V 5 bases and J 4 bases; bases outside gene matches: 7. This CDR3 reads CASRLFTGGTEAFF. CDR3 DNA sequence: TGTGCCAGCAGACTCTTTACAGGGGGCACTGAAGCTTTCTTT.

The rearrangement joins TRBV5-1 to TRBJ2-1; 9 bases agree with TRBD2. The trim removed 0 bases at V and 9 bases at J, leaving 7 bases unmatched. CDR1 and CDR2 (germline): SGHRS, YFSETQ. This CDR3 has 15 residues. The CDR3 protein is CASSLVAGGPGEQFF. CDR3 nucleotides: TGCGCCAGCAGCTTGGTGGCGGGAGGGCCGGGTGAGCAGTTCTTC.

The sample holds a few counts of this clone. The chain couples TRBV19 to TRBJ2-1, with 8 positions matching TRBD2. V gave up 6 bases and J gave up 4 bases; unmatched junction bases: 11. The V gene's germline CDR1 is LNHDA and CDR2 SQIVND (reference sequence). CDR3 length equals 16 residues. This CDR3 is CASRDQGTRIYNEQFF. The CDR3 region has the DNA TGTGCCAGTAGGGATCAAGGGACTAGGATATACAATGAGCAGTTCTTC.

The chain uses TRBV4-1 and TRBJ2-3; 8 bases agree with TRBD2. This CDR3 is built from 19 residues. The V gene's germline CDR1 is MGHRA and CDR2 YSYEKL. Unmatched junction bases numbered 17, after V lost 0 bases and J lost 6 bases. For the CDR3, the DNA is TGCGCCAGCAGCCAAGAATCTCGGGGGGGCCTAGCGAGTGCCGATACGCAGTATTTT. Its protein product is CASSQESRGGLASADTQYF.

The chain carries TRBV6-1 and TRBJ1-5, with TRBD1 identical over 9 bases. Germline CDR1 MNHNS, CDR2 SASEGT. V lost 6 bases, J lost 1 base, and 4 bases stayed unmatched. The CDR3 is 15 residues long. CDR3 in amino acids: CASRHRGQSNQPQHF. The CDR3 DNA reads TGTGCCAGCAGACACAGGGGGCAAAGCAATCAGCCCCAGCATTTT.

V usage is TRBV11-3 and J usage is TRBJ1-1; 7 bases align to TRBD1. Trimming cost V 0 bases and J 6 bases; bases outside gene matches: 7. Per the germline V gene, CDR1 is SGHNT and CDR2 is YENEEA. The CDR3 is 15 residues long. CDR3 DNA: TGTGCCAGCAGCTTAGAAGATGGACAGGTATCTGAAGCTTTCTTT. As protein: CASSLEDGQVSEAFF.

This chain joins TRBV5-1 and TRBJ2-1, with D possibly matching TRBD2 (5 bases). The length of the CDR3 is 13 residues. In germline, CDR1 is SGHRS, CDR2 YFSETQ. V lost 3 bases to trimming and J lost 5 bases, with 9 bases between them. CDR3 coding DNA: TGCGCCAGCAGCTCTAGCTTCAACAATGAGCAGTTCTTC. It specifies CASSSSFNNEQFF.

The chain combines TRBV7-9 with TRBJ1-5, with 7 bases lining up with TRBD1. Germline V gene data show CDR1 as SEHNR and CDR2 as FQNEAQ (reference sequence). The junction had 10 bases not matched to a gene; V was cut back by 0 bases and J by 2 bases. The CDR3 length is 18 residues. Here the CDR3 reads CASSLAGLQGGGNQPQHF. Written as DNA, the CDR3 is TGTGCCAGCAGCTTAGCGGGGCTCCAGGGGGGCGGCAATCAGCCCCAGCATTTT.

The chain is built from TRBV5-4 and TRBJ1-3, with D perhaps matching TRBD1 (5 bases). The V end lost 4 bases, the J end lost 4 bases, and 12 bases lay between the germline ends. This CDR3 comprises 14 residues. Germline CDR1 SGHNT, CDR2 YYREEE (reference sequence). The CDR3 DNA sequence: TGTGCCAGCAGCATACAGGCTTTCGGAAACACCATATATTTT. It specifies CASSIQAFGNTIYF.

The chain links TRBV18 to TRBJ1-2; 7 bases line up with TRBD1. CDR1 and CDR2 from the germline V gene are KGHSH and LQKENI. The V segment lost 3 bases and the J segment 6 bases; nucleotides outside the gene matches: 7. The CDR3 totals 14 residues. The CDR3 DNA is TGTGCCAGCTCACCGGACAGGCTGGAAGATGGCTACACCTTC. Its protein is CASSPDRLEDGYTF.